The sequence of this T cell receptor beta chain was determined in a study of Graves' ophthalmopathy and Graves' hyperthyroidism. The authors amplified TCR beta CDR3 regions from RNA transcripts. The first round was an RT-PCR with HTBI primers, and the second round was a multiplex PCR. TCRdb used MiXCR to reprocess the multiplex PCR reads, holding one entry per CDR3 protein. Of around 1,000,000 distinct CDR3 sequences in the sample, 35% to 40% were seen once. Trimming removed 3 bases from V and 3 bases from J; junction bases left unmatched: 5. Germline CDR1 is SGHRS and CDR2 is YFSETQ. The CDR3 consists of 15 residues.

The sequencing sample was made of peripheral blood or thyroid tissue (not recorded which). The origin of this receptor is an adult man with Graves' hyperthyroidism. The chain joins TRBV5-1 to TRBJ1-5; the match to TRBD1 covers 8 bases. CDR3 DNA: TGCGCCAGCAGCTCTACAGGGGGAGACAATCAGCCCCAGCATTTT. This translates into CASSSTGGDNQPQHF.